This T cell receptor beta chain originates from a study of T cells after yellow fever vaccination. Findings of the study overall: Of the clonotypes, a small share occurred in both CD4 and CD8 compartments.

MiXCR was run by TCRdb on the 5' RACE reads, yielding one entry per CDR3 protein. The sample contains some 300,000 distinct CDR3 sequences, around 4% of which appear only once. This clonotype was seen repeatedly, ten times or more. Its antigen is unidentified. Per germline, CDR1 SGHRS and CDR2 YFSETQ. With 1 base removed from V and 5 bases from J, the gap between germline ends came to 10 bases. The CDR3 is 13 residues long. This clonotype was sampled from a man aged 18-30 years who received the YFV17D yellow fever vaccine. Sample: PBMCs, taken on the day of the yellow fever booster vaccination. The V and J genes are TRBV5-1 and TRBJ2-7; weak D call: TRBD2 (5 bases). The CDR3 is CASSLQAGDEQYV. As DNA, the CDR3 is TGCGCCAGCAGCTTGCAGGCGGGCGACGAGCAGTACGTC.